This T cell receptor (beta chain) was recovered during a study of T-cell reconstitution after alpha-beta-depleted transplantation in children. General study results and limits: Several hundred expanded graft clones reportedly were the source of alpha-beta T cells about two months after transplant. By one year post-transplant, T-cell counts and diversity largely arose from T cells that were newly produced.

For this clonotype: The antigen remains unidentified.

The TCRbeta library was prepared with unique molecular identifiers. TCRdb recomputed calls from the PCR reads with MiXCR, one row per CDR3 protein. The sample consists of under 400,000 distinct CDR3 sequences, around 25% of them appearing once. The V and J ends lost 11 bases and 5 bases, in that order; junction bases with no gene match: 26. The CDR3 length is 18 residues. The sequence was obtained from a male patient between 10 and 17 years old who had a stem cell transplant for acute lymphoblastic leukemia, so the T cells may come from the graft donor. The chain recombines TRBV6-7 with TRBJ1-1, with TRBD1 matching 7 bases. TRBV6-7 is annotated as an ORF whose role is uncertain. Sequences were derived from PBMCs, mostly from graft donor cells, sampled 180 days after TCRalphabeta/CD19-depleted stem cell transplant. CDR3 residues: CAFSYGWGVRGRGTEAFF. The CDR3 DNA is TGTGCCTTCAGTTACGGTTGGGGGGTGAGGGGGCGAGGAACTGAAGCTTTCTTT.